This note documents a single TCR beta chain sequence. This entry is derived from a study of T cell changes during pregnancy in multiple sclerosis. Only in-frame clones appear in the TCRdb table, and some are missing; sequencing was by immunoSEQ multiplex PCR. The repertoire holds approximately 41,000 clones, under 95% seen once, with over 1.1% in the top ten. This CDR3 spans 14 amino acids. With V trimmed by 5 bases and J by 6 bases, 10 bases remained unmatched. Germline CDR1 reads SGHTA; CDR2 reads FQGNSA. The chain couples TRBV7-2 to TRBJ2-7, with 7 positions matching TRBD1. The sample taken for sequencing was PBMCs (not recorded whether the cells were cultured). This TCR derives from a female donor with multiple sclerosis, enrolled in a pregnancy study. In nucleotides, the CDR3 is TGTGCCAGCAGCCCGCACTCTGACAGGGTCGAGCAGTACTTC. Its protein product is CASSPHSDRVEQYF.